This T cell receptor (beta chain) came from a study of T cell repertoires in cytomegalovirus infection. TCRdb processed the reads anew with MiXCR; each CDR3 protein has one entry. The table shows more than 140,000 distinct CDR3 sequences, with about 6.3% occurring only once. Sequenced sample: PBMCs. This clonotype was sampled from a human donor in good health (CMV status not recorded). Some clones in this sample may be carry-over from other donors' samples.

CDR3 DNA sequence: TGTGCCACCAGTGATCGTTCCTTCAGGGGAAGCTCCTACAATGAGCAGTTCTTC. This gives the protein CATSDRSFRGSSYNEQFF. The V gene is TRBV24-1, the J gene TRBJ2-1, with D possibly TRBD1 on 6 matching bases. Germline lookup yields CDR1 KGHDR and CDR2 SFDVKD. This CDR3 is built from 18 residues. V lost 3 bases, J lost 0 bases, and 17 bases lay in between.